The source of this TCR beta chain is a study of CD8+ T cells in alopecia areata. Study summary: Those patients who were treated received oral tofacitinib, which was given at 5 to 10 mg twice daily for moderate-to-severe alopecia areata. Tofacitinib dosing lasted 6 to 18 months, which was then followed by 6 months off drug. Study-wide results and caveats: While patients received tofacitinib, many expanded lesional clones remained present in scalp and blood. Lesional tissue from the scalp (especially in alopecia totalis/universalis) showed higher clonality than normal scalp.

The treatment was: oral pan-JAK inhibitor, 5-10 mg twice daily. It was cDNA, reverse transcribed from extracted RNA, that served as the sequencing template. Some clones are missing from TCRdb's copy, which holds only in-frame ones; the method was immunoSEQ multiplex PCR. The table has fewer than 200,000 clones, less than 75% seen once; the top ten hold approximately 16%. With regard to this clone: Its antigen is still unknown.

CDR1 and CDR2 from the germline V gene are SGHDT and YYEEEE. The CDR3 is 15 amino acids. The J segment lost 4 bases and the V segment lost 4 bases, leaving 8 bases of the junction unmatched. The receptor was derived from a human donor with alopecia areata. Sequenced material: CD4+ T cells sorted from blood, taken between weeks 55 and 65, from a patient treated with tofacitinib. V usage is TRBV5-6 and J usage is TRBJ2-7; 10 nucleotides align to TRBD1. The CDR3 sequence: CASSTAGQGIYEQYF. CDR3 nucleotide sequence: TGTGCCAGCAGCACCGCGGGACAGGGGATTTACGAGCAGTACTTC. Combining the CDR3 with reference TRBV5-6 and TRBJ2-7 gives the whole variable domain DAGVTQSPTHLIKTRGQQVTLRCSPKSGHDTVSWYQQALGQGPQFIFQYYEEEERQRGNFPDRFSGHQFPNYSSELNVNALLLGDSALYLCASSTAGQGIYEQYFGPGTRLTVT.